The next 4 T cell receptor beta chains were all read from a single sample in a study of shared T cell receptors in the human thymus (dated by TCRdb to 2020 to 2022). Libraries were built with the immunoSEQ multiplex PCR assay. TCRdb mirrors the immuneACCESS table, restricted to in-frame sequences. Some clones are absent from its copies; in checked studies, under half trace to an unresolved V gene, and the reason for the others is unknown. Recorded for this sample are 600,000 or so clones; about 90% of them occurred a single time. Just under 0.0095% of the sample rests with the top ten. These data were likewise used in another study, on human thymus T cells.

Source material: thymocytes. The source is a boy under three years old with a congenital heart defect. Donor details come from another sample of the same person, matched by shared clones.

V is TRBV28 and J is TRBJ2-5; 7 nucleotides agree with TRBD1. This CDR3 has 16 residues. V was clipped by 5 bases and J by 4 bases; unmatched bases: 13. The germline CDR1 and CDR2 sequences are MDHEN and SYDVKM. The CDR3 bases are TGTGCCAGCAGTCCCAACAGGGGAACAGGAGGAGAGACCCAGTACTTC. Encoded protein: CASSPNRGTGGETQYF.

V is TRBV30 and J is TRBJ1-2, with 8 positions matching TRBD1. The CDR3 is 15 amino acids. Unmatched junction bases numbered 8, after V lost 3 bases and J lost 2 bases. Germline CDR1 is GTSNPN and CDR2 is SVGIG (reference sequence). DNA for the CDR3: TGTGCCTGGAGGAAATCAGGGGGCCTAAACTATGGCTACACCTTC. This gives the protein CAWRKSGGLNYGYTF.

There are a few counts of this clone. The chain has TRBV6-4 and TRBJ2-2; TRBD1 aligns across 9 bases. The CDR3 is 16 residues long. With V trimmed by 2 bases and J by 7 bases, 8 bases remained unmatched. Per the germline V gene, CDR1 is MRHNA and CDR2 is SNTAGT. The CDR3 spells CASSDHLQGAGGELFF. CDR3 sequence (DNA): TGTGCCAGCAGTGACCACTTACAGGGGGCCGGCGGGGAGCTGTTTTTT.

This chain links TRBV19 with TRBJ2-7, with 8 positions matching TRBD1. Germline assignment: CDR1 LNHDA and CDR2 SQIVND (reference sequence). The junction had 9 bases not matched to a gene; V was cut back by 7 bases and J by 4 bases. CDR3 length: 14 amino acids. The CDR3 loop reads CASMPTGTGYEQYF. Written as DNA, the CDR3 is TGTGCCAGTATGCCCACCGGGACAGGTTACGAGCAGTACTTC.